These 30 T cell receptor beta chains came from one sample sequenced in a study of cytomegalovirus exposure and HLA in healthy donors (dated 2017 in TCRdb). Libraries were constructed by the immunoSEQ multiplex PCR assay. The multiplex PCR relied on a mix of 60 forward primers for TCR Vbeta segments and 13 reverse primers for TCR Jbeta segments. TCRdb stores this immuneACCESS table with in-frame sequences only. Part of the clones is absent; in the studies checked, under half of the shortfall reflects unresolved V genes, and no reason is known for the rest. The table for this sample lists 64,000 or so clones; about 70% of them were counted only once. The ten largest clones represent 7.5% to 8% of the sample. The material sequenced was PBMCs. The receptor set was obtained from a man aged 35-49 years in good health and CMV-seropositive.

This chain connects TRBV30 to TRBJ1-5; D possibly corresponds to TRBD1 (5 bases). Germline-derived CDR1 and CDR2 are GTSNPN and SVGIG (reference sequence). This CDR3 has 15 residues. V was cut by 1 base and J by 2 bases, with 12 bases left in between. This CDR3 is CAWSAGRDGNQPQHF. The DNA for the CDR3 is TGTGCCTGGAGTGCGGGCAGGGATGGCAATCAGCCCCAGCATTTT.

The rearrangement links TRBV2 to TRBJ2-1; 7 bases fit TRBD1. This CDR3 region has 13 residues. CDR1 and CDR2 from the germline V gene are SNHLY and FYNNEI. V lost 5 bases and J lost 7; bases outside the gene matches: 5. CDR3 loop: CASSPQGMNEQFF. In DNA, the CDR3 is TGTGCCAGCAGTCCACAGGGGATGAATGAGCAGTTCTTC. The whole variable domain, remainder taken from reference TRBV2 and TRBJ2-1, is EPEVTQTPSHQVTQMGQEVILRCVPISNHLYFYWYRQILGQKVEFLVSFYNNEISEKSEIFDDQFSVERPDGSNFTLKIRSTKLEDSAMYFCASSPQGMNEQFFGPGTRLTVL.

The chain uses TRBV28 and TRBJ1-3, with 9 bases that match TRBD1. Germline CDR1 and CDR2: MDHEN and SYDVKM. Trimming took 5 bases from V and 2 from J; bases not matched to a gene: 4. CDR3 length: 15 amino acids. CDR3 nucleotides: TGTGCCAGCAGTCCCGGACAGGGGACTGGAAACACCATATATTTT. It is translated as CASSPGQGTGNTIYF.

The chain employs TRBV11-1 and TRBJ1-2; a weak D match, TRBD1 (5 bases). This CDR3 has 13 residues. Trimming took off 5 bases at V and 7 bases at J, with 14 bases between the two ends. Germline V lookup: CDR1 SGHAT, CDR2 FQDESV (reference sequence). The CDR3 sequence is CASSPTERGGYTF. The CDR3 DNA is TGTGCCAGCAGCCCGACCGAAAGGGGTGGCTACACCTTC.

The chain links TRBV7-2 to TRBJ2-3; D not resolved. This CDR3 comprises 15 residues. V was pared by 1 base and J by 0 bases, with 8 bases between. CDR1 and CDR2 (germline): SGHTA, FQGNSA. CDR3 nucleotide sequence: TGTGCCAGCAGCTTAGGGGCAGTGAGCACAGATACGCAGTATTTT. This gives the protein CASSLGAVSTDTQYF.

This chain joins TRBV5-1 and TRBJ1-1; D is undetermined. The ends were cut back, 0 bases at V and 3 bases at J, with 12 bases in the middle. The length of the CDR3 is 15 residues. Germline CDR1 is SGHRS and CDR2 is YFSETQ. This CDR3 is CASSLAPGRDTEAFF. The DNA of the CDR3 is TGCGCCAGCAGCTTGGCCCCGGGGAGGGACACTGAAGCTTTCTTT. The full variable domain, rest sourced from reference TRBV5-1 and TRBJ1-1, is KAGVTQTPRYLIKTRGQQVTLSCSPISGHRSVSWYQQTPGQGLQFLFEYFSETQRNKGNFPGRFSGRQFSNSRSEMNVSTLELGDSALYLCASSLAPGRDTEAFFGQGTRLTVV.

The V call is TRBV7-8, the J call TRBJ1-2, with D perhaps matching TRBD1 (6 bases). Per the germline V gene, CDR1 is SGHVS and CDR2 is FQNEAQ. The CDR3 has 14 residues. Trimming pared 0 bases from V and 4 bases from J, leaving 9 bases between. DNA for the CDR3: TGTGCCAGCAGCTTAGCCGGGACACTCTATGGCTACACCTTC. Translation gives CASSLAGTLYGYTF.

Written as DNA, the CDR3 is TGTGCCAGCAGTGCCGCGGCGGGAGGGCCGAATGAGCAGTTCTTC. Translating it yields CASSAAAGGPNEQFF. The chain combines TRBV25-1 with TRBJ2-1; 9 bases are a match to TRBD2. J lost 7 bases, V lost 4 bases, and 8 bases had no gene match. The CDR3 has 15 residues. Per germline, CDR1 MGHDK and CDR2 SYGVNS.

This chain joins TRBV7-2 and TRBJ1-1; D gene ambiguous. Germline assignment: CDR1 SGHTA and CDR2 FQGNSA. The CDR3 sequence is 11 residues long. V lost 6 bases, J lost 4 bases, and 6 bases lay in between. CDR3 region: CASRLTTEAFF. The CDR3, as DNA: TGTGCCAGCAGGCTAACCACTGAAGCTTTCTTT.

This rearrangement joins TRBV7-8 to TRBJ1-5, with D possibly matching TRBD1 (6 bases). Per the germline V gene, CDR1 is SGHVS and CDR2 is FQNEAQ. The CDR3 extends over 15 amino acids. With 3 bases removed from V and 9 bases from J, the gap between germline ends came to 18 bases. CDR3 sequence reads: CASSFQGRAPSPQHF. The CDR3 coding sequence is TGTGCCAGCAGCTTTCAGGGGAGGGCACCCTCGCCCCAGCATTTT. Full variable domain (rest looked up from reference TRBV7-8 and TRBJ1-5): GAGVSQSPRYKVAKRGQDVALRCDPISGHVSLFWYQQALGQGPEFLTYFQNEAQLDKSGLPSDRFFAERPEGSVSTLKIQRTQQEDSAVYLCASSFQGRAPSPQHFGDGTRLSIL.

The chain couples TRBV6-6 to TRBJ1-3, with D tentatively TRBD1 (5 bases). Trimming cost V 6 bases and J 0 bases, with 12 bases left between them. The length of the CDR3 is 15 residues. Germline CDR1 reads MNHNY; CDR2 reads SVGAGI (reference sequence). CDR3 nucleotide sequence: TGTGCCAGCAGCCCCCAGGGTAACTCTGGAAACACCATATATTTT. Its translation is CASSPQGNSGNTIYF.

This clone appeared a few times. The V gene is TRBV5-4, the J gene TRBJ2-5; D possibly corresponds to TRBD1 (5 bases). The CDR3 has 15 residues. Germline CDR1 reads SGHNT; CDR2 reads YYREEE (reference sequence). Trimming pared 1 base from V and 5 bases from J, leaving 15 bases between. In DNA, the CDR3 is TGTGCCAGCAGCTTGCGGCAGGGTGCTAGGGAGACCCAGTACTTC. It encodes CASSLRQGARETQYF.

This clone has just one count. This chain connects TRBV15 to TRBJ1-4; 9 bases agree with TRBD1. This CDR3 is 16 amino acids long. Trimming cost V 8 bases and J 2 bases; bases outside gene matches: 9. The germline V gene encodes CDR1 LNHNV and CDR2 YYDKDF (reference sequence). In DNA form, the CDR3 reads TGTGCCACCGGGACGTCCGGGACAGGGACTAATGAAAAACTGTTTTTT. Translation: CATGTSGTGTNEKLFF.

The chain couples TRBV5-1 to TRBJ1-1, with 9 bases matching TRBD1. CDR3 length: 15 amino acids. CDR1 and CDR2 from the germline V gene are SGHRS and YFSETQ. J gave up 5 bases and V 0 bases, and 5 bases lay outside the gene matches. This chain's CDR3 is CASSLVPGTGTEAFF. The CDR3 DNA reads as TGCGCCAGCAGCTTGGTCCCCGGGACAGGGACTGAAGCTTTCTTT.

In nucleotides, the CDR3 is TGTGCCAGCAGCCAGCAGGGGGGTCAGCCCCAGCATTTT. Translated: CASSQQGGQPQHF. This sequence joins TRBV5-4 and TRBJ1-5, with 7 bases matching TRBD1. CDR1 SGHNT and CDR2 YYREEE come from the germline V gene (reference sequence). This CDR3 has 13 residues. Trimming at V came to 4 bases and at J to 6 bases, leaving 4 bases not matched to a gene.

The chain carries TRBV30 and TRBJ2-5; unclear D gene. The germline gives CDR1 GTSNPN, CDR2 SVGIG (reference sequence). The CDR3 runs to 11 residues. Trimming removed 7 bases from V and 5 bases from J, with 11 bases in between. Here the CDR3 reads CASRVRETQYF. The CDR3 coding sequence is TGTGCCTCCCGGGTTAGGGAGACCCAGTACTTC.

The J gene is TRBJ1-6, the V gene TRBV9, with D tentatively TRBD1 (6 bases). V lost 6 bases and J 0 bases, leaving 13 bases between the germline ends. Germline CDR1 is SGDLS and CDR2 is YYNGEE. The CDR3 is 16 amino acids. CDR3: CASTRGGSSYNSPLHF. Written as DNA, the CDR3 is TGTGCCAGCACCCGGGGGGGCAGCTCCTATAATTCACCCCTCCACTTT.

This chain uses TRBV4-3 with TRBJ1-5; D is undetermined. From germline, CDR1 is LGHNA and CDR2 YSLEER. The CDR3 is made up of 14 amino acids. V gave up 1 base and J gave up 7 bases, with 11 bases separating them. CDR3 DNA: TGCGCCAGCAGCCAAGGGCAGGCGGGGCAGCCCCAGCATTTT. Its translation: CASSQGQAGQPQHF.

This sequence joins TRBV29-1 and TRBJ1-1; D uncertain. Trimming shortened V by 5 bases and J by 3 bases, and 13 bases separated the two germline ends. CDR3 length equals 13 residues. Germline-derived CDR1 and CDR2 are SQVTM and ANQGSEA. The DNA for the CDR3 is TGCAGCGTTAACGCCCACGAGCACACTGAAGCTTTCTTT. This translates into CSVNAHEHTEAFF. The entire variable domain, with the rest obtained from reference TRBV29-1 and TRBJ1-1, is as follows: SAVISQKPSRDICQRGTSLTIQCQVDSQVTMMFWYRQQPGQSLTLIATANQGSEATYESGFVIDKFPISRPNLTFSTLTVSNMSPEDSSIYLCSVNAHEHTEAFFGQGTRLTVV.

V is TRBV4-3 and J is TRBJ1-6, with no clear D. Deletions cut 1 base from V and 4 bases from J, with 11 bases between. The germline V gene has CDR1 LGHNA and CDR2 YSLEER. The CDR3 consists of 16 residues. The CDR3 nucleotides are TGCGCCAGCAGCCAAGGCGTAACCGATTATAATTCACCCCTCCACTTT. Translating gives CASSQGVTDYNSPLHF.

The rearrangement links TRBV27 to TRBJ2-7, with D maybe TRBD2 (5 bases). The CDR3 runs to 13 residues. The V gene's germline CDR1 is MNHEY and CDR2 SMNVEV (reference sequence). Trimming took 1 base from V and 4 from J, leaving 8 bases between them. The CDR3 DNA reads TGTGCCAGCAGTTTATTAGAGGGATACGAGCAGTACTTC. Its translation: CASSLLEGYEQYF.

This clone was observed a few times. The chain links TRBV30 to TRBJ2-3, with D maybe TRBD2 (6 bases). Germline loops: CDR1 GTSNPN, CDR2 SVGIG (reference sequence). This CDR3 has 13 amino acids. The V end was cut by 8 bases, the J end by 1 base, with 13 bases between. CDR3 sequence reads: CAETRRGTDTQYF. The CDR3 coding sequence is TGTGCCGAAACTAGGAGGGGCACAGATACGCAGTATTTT. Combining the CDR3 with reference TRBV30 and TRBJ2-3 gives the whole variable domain SQTIHQWPATLVQPVGSPLSLECTVEGTSNPNLYWYRQAAGRGLQLLFYSVGIGQISSEVPQNLSASRPQDRQFILSSKKLLLSDSGFYLCAETRRGTDTQYFGPGTRLTVL.

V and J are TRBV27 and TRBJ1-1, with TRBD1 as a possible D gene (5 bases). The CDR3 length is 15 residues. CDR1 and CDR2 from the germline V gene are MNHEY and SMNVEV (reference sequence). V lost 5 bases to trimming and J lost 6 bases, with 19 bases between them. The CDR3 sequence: CASSTSWSRAAEAFF. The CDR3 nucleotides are TGTGCCAGCAGTACCTCTTGGAGCAGGGCGGCTGAAGCTTTCTTT.

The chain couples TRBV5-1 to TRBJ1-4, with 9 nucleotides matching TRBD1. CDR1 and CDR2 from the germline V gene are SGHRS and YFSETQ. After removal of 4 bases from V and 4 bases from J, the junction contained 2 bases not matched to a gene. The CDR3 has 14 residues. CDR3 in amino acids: CASSTGQGNEKLFF. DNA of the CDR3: TGCGCCAGCAGCACGGGACAGGGTAATGAAAAACTGTTTTTT.

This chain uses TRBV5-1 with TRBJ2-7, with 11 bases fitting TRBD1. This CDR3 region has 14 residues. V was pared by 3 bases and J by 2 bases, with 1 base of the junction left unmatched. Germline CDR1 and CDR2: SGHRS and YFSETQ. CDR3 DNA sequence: TGCGCCAGCAGCTGGACAGGGGGCCCCTACGAGCAGTACTTC. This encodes CASSWTGGPYEQYF.

The CDR3: CASNLPGQINYGYTF. In DNA, the CDR3 is TGTGCCAGCAATTTGCCGGGACAGATAAACTATGGCTACACCTTC. V gene TRBV28 combines with J gene TRBJ1-2; 7 nucleotides line up with TRBD1. Germline-derived CDR1 and CDR2 are MDHEN and SYDVKM. With 7 bases clipped from V and 2 bases from J, the junction kept 10 bases outside the gene matches. The CDR3 is made up of 15 amino acids.

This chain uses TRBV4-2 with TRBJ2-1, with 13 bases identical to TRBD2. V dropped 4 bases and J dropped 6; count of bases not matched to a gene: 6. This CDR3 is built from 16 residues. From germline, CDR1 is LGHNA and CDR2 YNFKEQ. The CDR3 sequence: CASSPETSGRLNEQFF. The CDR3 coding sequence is TGTGCCAGCAGCCCCGAGACTAGCGGGAGGCTCAATGAGCAGTTCTTC.

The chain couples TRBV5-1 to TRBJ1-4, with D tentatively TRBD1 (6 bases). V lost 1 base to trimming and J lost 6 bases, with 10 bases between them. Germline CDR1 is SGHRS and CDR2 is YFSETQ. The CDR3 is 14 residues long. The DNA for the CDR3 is TGCGCCAGCAGCTTGCGTGAGGGGGATGAAAAACTGTTTTTT. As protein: CASSLREGDEKLFF.

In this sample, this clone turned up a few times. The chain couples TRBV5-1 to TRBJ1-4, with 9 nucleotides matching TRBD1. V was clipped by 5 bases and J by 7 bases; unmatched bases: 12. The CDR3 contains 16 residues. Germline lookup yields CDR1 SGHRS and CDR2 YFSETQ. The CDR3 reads CASRPTGGAGIEKLFF. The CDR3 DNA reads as TGCGCCAGCAGACCCACAGGGGGCGCGGGTATTGAAAAACTGTTTTTT.

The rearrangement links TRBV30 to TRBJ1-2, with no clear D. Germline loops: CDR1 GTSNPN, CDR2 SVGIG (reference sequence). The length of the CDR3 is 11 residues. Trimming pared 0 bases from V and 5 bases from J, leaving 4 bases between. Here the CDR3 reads CAWSVRYGYTF. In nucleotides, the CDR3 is TGTGCCTGGAGTGTGCGGTATGGCTACACCTTC.